This T cell receptor (beta chain) was found in a study of glioma-infiltrating T cells. The iRepertoire nested amplicon-rescue multiplex PCR amplified TCR alpha and beta CDR3s from RNA. TCRdb reprocessed the multiplex PCR reads with MiXCR, giving one entry per CDR3 protein. The sample has some 93,000 distinct CDR3 sequences, 35% to 50% seen once. CDR1 and CDR2 (germline): SEHNR, FQNEAQ (reference sequence). The CDR3 runs to 16 residues. As concerns this clonotype: At one end the junction does not follow the germline gene, possibly because of a read error.

The chain has TRBV7-9 and TRBJ1-1, with 8 bases lining up with TRBD1. This clonotype originated in a human donor with low-grade glioma or glioblastoma, undergoing nonglioma brain surgery, or in good health (not recorded which). Specimen: glioma tissue, nonneoplastic brain tissue, or PBMCs (not recorded which). CDR3 nucleotide sequence: TGTGCCAGCGGCTTCGGCAGGGGGCTTCGAAACACTGAGGCTTTCTTT. It yields the protein CASGFGRGLRNTEAFF.